This T cell receptor (beta chain) is drawn from a study of technical replicates of blood from several donors. Germline CDR1 and CDR2: SGHAT and FQNNGV. The CDR3 runs to 12 residues. The V end lost 1 base, the J end lost 7 bases, and 8 bases lay between the germline ends. Measured with immunoSEQ multiplex PCR; TCRdb has only the in-frame clones, and not every one. The table lists roughly 70,000 clones, roughly 90% of them singletons. This clonotype was obtained from a human donor in good health. Some clones in this sample may be carry-over from other donors' samples. The sequencing sample was made of PBMCs. This chain links TRBV11-2 with TRBJ2-7; tentatively, D is TRBD2 (5 bases). CDR3 sequence: CASSLGTGEQYF. In DNA form, the CDR3 reads TGTGCCAGCAGCTTAGGGACGGGGGAGCAGTACTTC.